This passage covers 3 T cell receptor beta chains from one sample sequenced in a study of blood T cell repertoires in COVID-19. Generated by immunoSEQ multiplex PCR, the TCRdb table keeps only in-frame clones and is missing some. Of approximately 330,000 clones listed, about nine tenths are singletons. Sequenced: peripheral blood. The source is a man in his thirties or forties with COVID-19, enrolled during active disease.

There are a few counts of this clone. The chain uses TRBV12-3 or TRBV12-4 and TRBJ1-1; D not certain. The CDR3 is 11 amino acids. Trimming removed 6 bases at V and 10 bases at J, with 12 bases between. This CDR3 is CASSTSRGAFF. The CDR3 nucleotides read TGTGCCAGCAGCACCTCCCGAGGAGCTTTCTTT.

The chain couples TRBV4-3 to TRBJ2-1, with D perhaps TRBD1 (6 bases). Trimming cost V 1 base and J 2 bases, with 12 bases left between them. Germline lookup yields CDR1 LGHNA and CDR2 YSLEER. This CDR3 has 16 amino acids. CDR3 amino acids: CASSQGGPGAYNEQFF. The CDR3 nucleotides read TGCGCCAGCAGCCAAGGGGGGCCAGGGGCCTACAATGAGCAGTTCTTC.

This clone has a single count. The V gene is TRBV7-2, the J gene TRBJ1-5, with D unclear. Germline V lookup: CDR1 SGHTA, CDR2 FQGNSA. The V and J ends lost 3 bases and 5 bases respectively, with 5 bases between them. This CDR3 is built from 12 residues. The chain's CDR3 is CASSFPDQPQHF. CDR3 nucleotides: TGTGCCAGCAGCTTCCCCGATCAGCCCCAGCATTTT.